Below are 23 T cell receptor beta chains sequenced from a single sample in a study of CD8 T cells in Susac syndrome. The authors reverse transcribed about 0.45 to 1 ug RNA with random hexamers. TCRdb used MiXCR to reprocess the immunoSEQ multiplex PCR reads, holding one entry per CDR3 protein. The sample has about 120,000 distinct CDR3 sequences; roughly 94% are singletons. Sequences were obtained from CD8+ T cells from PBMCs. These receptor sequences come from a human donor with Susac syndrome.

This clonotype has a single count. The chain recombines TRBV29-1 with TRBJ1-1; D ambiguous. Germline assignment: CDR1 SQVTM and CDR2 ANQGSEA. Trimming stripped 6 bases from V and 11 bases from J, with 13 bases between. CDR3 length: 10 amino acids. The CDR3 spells CSVVETGAFF. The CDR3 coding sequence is TGCAGCGTAGTGGAGACGGGCGCTTTCTTT.

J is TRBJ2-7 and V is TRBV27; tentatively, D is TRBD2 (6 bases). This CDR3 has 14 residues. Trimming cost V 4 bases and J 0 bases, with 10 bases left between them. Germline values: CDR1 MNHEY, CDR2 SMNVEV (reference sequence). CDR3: CASSSGLYSYEQYF. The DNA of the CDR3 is TGTGCCAGCAGTTCGGGACTGTACTCCTACGAGCAGTACTTC.

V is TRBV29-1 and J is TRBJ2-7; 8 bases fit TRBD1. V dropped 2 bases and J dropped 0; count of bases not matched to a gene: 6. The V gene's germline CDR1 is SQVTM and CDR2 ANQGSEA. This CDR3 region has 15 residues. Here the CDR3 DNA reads TGCAGCGTTGAAATGACAGGGGCTCCCTCCTACGAGCAGTACTTC. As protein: CSVEMTGAPSYEQYF.

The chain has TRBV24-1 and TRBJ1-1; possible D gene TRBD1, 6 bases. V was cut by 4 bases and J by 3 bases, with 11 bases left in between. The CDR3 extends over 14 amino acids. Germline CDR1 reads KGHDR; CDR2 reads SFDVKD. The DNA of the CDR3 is TGTGCCACCAGTGACCAACAGGGATACACTGAAGCTTTCTTT. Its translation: CATSDQQGYTEAFF.

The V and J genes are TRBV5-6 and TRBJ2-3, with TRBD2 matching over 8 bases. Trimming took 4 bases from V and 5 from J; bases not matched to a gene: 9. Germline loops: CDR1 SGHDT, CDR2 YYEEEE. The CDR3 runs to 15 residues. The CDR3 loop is CASSVTSGGRDTQYF. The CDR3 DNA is TGTGCCAGCAGCGTTACCTCGGGGGGGCGAGATACGCAGTATTTT.

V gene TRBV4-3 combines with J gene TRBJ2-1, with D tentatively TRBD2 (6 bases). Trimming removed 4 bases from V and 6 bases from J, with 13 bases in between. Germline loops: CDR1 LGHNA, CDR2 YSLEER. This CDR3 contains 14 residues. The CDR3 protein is CASSRRDDPNEQFF. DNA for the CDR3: TGCGCCAGCAGCCGGCGGGACGACCCCAATGAGCAGTTCTTC.

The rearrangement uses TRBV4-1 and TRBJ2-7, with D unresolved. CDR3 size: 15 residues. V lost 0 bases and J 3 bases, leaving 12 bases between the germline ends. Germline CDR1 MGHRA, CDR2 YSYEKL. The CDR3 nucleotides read TGCGCCAGCAGCCAAGAGTGGCCCGCGGACTACGAGCAGTACTTC. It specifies CASSQEWPADYEQYF.

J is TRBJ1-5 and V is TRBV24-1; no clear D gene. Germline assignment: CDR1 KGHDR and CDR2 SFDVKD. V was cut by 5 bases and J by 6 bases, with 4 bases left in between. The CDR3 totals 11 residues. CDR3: CATSGGQPQHF. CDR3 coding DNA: TGTGCCACCAGTGGGGGTCAGCCCCAGCATTTT.

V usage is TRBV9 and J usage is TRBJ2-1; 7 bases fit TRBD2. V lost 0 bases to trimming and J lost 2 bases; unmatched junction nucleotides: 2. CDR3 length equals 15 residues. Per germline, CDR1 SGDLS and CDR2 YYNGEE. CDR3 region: CASSVGGGPYNEQFF. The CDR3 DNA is TGTGCCAGCAGCGTAGGCGGGGGACCCTACAATGAGCAGTTCTTC.

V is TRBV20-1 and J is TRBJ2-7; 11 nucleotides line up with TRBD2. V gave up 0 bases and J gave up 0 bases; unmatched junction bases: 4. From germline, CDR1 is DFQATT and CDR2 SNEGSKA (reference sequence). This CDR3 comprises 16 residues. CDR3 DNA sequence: TGCAGTGCTAGAGAACTAGCGGGGGCCCTCTCCTACGAGCAGTACTTC. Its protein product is CSARELAGALSYEQYF.

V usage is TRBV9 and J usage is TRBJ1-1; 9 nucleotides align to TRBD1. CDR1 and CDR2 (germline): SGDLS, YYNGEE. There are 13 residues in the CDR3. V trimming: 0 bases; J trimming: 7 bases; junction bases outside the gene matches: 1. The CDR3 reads CASSVEGQGEAFF. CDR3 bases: TGTGCCAGCAGCGTAGAGGGACAGGGTGAAGCTTTCTTT.

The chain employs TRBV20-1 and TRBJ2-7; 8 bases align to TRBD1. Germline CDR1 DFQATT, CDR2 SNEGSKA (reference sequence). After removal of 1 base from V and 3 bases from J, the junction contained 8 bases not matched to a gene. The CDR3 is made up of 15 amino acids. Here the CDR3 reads CSARVRDRPNYEQYF. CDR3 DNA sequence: TGCAGTGCTAGAGTTAGGGACAGGCCCAACTACGAGCAGTACTTC.

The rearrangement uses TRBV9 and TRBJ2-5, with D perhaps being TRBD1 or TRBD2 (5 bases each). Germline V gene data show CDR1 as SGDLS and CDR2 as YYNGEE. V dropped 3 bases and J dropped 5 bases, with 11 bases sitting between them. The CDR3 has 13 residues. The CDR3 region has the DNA TGTGCCAGCAGCGCGAGGGGTTTGGAGACCCAGTACTTC. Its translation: CASSARGLETQYF.

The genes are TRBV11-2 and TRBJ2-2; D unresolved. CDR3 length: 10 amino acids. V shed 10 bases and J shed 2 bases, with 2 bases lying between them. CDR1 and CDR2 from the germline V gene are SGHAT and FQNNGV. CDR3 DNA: TGTGCCACAAACACCGGGGAGCTGTTTTTT. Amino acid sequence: CATNTGELFF.

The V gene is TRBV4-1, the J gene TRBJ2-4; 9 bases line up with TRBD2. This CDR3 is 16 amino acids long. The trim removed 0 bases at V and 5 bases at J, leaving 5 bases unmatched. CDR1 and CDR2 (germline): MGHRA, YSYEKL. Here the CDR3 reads CASSQDLQRGENIQYF. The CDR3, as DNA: TGCGCCAGCAGCCAAGATCTCCAGCGGGGGGAAAACATTCAGTACTTC.

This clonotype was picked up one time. The DNA of the CDR3 is TGCAGCGCGTACGGGACAGGGCTCCCGGGCATATATTTT. Translated: CSAYGTGLPGIYF. The chain carries TRBV29-1 and TRBJ1-3; 9 bases fit TRBD1. CDR3 length equals 13 residues. The germline V gene has CDR1 SQVTM and CDR2 ANQGSEA. V lost 7 bases to trimming and J lost 12 bases; unmatched junction nucleotides: 13.

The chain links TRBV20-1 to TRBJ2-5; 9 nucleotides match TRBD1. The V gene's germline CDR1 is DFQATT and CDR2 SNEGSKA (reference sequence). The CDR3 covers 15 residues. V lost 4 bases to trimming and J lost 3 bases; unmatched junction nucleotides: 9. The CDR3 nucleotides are TGCAGTGCTATAAACCGGGACAGGGTGGAAGAGACCCAGTACTTC. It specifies CSAINRDRVEETQYF.

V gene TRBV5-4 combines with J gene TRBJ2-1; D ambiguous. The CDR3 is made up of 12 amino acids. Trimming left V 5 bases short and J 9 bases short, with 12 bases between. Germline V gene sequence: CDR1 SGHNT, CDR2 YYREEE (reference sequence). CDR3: CASRIESTEQFF. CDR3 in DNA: TGTGCCAGCAGAATTGAGAGTACTGAGCAGTTCTTC.

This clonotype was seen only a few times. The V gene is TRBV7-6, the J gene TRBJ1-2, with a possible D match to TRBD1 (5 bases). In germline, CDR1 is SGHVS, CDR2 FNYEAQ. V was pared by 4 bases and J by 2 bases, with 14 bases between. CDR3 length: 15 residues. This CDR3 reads CASSSPGTENYGYTF. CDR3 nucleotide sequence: TGTGCCAGCAGCTCCCCCGGGACCGAGAACTATGGCTACACCTTC.

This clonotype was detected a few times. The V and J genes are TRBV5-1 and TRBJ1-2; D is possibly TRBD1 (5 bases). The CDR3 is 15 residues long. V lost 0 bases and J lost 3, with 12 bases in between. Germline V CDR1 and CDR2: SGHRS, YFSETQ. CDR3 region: CASSLAGRGDYGYTF. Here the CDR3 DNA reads TGCGCCAGCAGCTTGGCCGGTAGGGGCGACTATGGCTACACCTTC.

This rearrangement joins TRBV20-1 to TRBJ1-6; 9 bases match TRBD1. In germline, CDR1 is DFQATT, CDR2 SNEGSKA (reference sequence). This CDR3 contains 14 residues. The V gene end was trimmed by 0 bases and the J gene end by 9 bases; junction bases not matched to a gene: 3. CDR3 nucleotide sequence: TGCAGTGCTAGAGATACAGGGGGCCCTTCACCCCTCCACTTT. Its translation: CSARDTGGPSPLHF.

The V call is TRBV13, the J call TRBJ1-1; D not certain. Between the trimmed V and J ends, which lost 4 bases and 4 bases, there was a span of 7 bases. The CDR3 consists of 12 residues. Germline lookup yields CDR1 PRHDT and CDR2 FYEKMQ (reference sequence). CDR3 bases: TGTGCCAGCAGCTCTAGTGGCACTGAAGCTTTCTTT. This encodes CASSSSGTEAFF.

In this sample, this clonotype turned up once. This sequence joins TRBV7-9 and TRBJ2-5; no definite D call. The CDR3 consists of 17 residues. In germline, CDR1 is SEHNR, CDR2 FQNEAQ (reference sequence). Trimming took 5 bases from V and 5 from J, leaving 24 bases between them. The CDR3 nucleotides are TGTGCCAGCAGCCTAGGTGCGGTTGTGTATCTTGGTGAGACCCAGTACTTC. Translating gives CASSLGAVVYLGETQYF. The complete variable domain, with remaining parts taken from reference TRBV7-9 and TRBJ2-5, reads DTGVSQNPRHKITKRGQNVTFRCDPISEHNRLYWYRQTLGQGPEFLTYFQNEAQLEKSRLLSDRFSAERPKGSFSTLEIQRTEQGDSAMYLCASSLGAVVYLGETQYFGPGTRLLVL.